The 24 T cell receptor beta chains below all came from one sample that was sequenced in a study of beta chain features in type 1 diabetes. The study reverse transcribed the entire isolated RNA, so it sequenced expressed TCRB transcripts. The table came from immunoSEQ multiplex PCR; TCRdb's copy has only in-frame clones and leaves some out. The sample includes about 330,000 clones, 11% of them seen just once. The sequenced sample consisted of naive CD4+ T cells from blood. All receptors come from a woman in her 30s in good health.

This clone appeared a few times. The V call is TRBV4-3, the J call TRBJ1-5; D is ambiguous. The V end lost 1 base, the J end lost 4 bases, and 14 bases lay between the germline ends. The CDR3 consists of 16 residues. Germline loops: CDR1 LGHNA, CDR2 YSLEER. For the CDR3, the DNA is TGCGCCAGCAGCCAAGTTTACCGTGGCCCGAATCAGCCCCAGCATTTT. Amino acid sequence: CASSQVYRGPNQPQHF.

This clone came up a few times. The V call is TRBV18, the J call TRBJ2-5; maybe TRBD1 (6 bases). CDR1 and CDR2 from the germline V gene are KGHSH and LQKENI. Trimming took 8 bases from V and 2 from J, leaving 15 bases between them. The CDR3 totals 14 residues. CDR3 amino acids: CASVSTQGQETQYF. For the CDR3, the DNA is TGTGCCAGCGTATCAACACAGGGTCAAGAGACCCAGTACTTC. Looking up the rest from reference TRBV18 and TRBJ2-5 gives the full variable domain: NAGVMQNPRHLVRRRGQEARLRCSPMKGHSHVYWYRQLPEEGLKFMVYLQKENIIDESGMPKERFSAEFPKEGPSILRIQQVVRGDSAAYFCASVSTQGQETQYFGPGTRLLVL.

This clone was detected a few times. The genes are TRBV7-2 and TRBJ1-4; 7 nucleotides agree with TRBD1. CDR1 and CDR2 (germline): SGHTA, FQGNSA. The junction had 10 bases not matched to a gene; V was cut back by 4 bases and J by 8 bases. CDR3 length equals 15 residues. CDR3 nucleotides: TGTGCCAGCAGCTCAACAGGGGTTATAGGGGAAAAACTGTTTTTT. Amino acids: CASSSTGVIGEKLFF.

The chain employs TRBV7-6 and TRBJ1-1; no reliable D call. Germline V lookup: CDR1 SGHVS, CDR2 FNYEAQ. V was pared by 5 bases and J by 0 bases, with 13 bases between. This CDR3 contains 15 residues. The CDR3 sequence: CASSPLGIVNTEAFF. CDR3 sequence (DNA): TGTGCCAGCAGCCCCTTGGGCATTGTGAACACTGAAGCTTTCTTT.

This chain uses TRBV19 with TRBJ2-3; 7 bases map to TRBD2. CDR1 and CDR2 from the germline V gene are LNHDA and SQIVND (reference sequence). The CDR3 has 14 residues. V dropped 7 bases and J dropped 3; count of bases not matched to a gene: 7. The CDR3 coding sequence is TGTGCCAGTACCTTAGCGGGTTGGACAGATACGCAGTATTTT. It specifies CASTLAGWTDTQYF.

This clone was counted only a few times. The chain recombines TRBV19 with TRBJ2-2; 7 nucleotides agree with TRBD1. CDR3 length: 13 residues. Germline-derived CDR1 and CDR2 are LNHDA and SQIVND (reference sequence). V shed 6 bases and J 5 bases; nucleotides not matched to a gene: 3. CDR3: CASRTGDTGELFF. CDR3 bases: TGTGCCAGTAGAACAGGGGATACCGGGGAGCTGTTTTTT.

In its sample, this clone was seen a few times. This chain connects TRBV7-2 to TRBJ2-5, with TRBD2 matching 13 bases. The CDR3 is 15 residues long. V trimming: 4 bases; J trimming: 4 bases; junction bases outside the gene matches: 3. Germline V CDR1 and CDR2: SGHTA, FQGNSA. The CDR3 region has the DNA TGTGCCAGCAGCTCCCGGACTAGCGGGAGAGAGACCCAGTACTTC. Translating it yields CASSSRTSGRETQYF.

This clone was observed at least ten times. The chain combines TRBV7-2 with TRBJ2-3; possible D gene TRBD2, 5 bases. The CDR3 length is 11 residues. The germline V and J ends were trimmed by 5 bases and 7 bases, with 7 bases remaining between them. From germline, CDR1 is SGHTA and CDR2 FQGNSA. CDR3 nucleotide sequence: TGTGCCAGCAGCGCTAGCCATACGCAGTATTTT. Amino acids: CASSASHTQYF.

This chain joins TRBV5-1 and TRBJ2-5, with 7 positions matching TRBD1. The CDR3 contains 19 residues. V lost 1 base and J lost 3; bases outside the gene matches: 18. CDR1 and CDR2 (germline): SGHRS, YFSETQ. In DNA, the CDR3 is TGCGCCAGCAGCTTGACCACAGGGGTAATTCGGGGATGGGAAGAGACCCAGTACTTC. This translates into CASSLTTGVIRGWEETQYF.

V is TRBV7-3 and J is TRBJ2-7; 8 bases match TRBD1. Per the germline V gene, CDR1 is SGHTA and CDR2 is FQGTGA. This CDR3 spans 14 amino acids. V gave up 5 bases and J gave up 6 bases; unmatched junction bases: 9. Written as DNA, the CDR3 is TGTGCCAGCAGCCCCGGGACAGGCCTCACCGAGCAGTACTTC. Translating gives CASSPGTGLTEQYF.

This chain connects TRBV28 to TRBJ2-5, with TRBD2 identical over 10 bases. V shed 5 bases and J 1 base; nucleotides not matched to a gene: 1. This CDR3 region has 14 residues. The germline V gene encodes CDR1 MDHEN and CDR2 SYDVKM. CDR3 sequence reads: CASSTSGTQETQYF. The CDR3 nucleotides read TGTGCCAGCAGTACTAGCGGGACCCAAGAGACCCAGTACTTC.

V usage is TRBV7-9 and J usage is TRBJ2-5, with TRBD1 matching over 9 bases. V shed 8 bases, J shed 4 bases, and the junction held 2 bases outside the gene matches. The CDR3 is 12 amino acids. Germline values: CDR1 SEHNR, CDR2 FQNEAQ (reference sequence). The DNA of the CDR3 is TGTGCCAGCGGGGGACAGGGAGAGACCCAGTACTTC. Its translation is CASGGQGETQYF.

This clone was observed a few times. The CDR3 here is CAISDPGQGTGELFF. As DNA, the CDR3 is TGTGCCATCAGTGATCCGGGACAGGGGACCGGGGAGCTGTTTTTT. This chain connects TRBV10-3 to TRBJ2-2, with 10 bases identical to TRBD1. The CDR3 runs 15 residues. Germline loops: CDR1 ENHRY, CDR2 SYGVKD. V was pared by 3 bases and J by 5 bases, with 3 bases of the junction left unmatched.

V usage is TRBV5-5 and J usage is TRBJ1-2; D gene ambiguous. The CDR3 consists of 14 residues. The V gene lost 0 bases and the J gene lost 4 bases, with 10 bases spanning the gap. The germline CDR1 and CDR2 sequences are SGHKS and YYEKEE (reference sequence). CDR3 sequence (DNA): TGTGCCAGCAGCTTGGTTGCAGGTGCCTATGGCTACACCTTC. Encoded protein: CASSLVAGAYGYTF.

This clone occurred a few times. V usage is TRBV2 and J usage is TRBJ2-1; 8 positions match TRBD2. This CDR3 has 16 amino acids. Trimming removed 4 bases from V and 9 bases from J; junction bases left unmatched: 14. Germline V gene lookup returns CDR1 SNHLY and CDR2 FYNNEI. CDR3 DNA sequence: TGTGCCAGCAGTGGGGGCCCGGCGGGAGGATCGTTTGAGCAGTTCTTC. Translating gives CASSGGPAGGSFEQFF.

CDR3 in amino acids: CASSLGTSGTGELFF. The CDR3 bases are TGCGCCAGCAGCCTGGGGACTAGCGGGACCGGGGAGCTGTTTTTT. The chain employs TRBV5-1 and TRBJ2-2; 12 nucleotides match TRBD2. V trimming: 4 bases; J trimming: 5 bases; junction bases outside the gene matches: 3. CDR1 and CDR2 (germline): SGHRS, YFSETQ. This CDR3 region has 15 residues. The full variable domain, its missing parts supplied by reference TRBV5-1 and TRBJ2-2, is KAGVTQTPRYLIKTRGQQVTLSCSPISGHRSVSWYQQTPGQGLQFLFEYFSETQRNKGNFPGRFSGRQFSNSRSEMNVSTLELGDSALYLCASSLGTSGTGELFFGEGSRLTVL.

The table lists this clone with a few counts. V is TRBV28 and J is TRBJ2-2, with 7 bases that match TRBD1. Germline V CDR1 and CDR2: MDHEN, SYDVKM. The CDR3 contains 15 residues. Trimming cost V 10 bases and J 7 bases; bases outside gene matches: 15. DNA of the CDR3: TGTGCCACCGTGCCCTCGGGACAGCAGTTCGGGGAGCTGTTTTTT. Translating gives CATVPSGQQFGELFF.

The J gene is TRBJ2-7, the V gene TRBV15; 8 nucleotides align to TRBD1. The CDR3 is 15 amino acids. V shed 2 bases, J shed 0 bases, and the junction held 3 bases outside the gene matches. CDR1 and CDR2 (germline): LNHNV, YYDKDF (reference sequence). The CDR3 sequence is CATSRQDRDSYEQYF. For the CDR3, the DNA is TGTGCCACCAGCAGACAGGACAGGGACTCCTACGAGCAGTACTTC.

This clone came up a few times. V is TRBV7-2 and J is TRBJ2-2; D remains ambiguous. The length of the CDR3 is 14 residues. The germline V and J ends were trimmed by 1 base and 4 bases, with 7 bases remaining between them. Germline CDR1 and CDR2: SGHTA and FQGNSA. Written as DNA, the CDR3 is TGTGCCAGCAGCTTAGTGGCTAGCACCGGGGAGCTGTTTTTT. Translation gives CASSLVASTGELFF.

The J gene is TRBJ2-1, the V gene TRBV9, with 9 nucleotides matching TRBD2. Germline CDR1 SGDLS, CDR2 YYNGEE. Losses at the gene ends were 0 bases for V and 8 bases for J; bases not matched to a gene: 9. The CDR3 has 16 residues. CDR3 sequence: CASSVGGSSGIYEQFF. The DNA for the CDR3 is TGTGCCAGCAGCGTAGGGGGGTCTAGCGGGATCTATGAGCAGTTCTTC.

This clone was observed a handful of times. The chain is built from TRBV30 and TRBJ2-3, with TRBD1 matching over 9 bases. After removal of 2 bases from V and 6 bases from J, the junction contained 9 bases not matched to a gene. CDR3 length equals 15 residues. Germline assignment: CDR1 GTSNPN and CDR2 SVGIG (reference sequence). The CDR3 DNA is TGTGCCTGGAGTACCGGGACAGGGTCCCTCGATACGCAGTATTTT. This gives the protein CAWSTGTGSLDTQYF.

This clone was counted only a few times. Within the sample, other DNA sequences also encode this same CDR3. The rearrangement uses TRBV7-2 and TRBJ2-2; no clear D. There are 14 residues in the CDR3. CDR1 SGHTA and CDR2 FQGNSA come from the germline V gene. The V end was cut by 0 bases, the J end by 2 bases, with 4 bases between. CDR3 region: CASSLALNTGELFF. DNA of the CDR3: TGTGCCAGCAGCTTAGCACTTAACACCGGGGAGCTGTTTTTT.

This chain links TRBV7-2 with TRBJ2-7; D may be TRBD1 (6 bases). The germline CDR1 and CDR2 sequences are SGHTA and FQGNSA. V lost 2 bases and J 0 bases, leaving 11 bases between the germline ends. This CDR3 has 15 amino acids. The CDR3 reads CASSLKTGLSYEQYF. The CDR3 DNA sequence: TGTGCCAGCAGCTTAAAAACAGGGCTCTCCTACGAGCAGTACTTC.

This CDR3 reads CATSRVGSGRVSEQYF. DNA for the CDR3: TGTGCCACCAGCAGAGTGGGTAGCGGGAGGGTTAGCGAGCAGTACTTC. The chain has TRBV15 and TRBJ2-7; 11 bases are a match to TRBD2. The germline gives CDR1 LNHNV, CDR2 YYDKDF (reference sequence). The V segment lost 1 base and the J segment 6 bases; nucleotides outside the gene matches: 8. This CDR3 is 16 amino acids long.